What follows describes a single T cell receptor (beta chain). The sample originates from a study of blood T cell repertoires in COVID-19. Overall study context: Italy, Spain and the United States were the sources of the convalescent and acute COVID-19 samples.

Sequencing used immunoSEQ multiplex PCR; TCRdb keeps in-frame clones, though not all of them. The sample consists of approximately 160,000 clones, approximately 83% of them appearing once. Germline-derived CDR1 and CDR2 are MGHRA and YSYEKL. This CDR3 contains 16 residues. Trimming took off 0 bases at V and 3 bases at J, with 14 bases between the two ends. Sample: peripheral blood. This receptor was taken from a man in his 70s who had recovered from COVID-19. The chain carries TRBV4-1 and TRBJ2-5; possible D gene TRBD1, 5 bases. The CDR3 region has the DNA TGCGCCAGCAGCCAAGAGGGTAGGGGAAGGGAAGAGACCCAGTACTTC. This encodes CASSQEGRGREETQYF.